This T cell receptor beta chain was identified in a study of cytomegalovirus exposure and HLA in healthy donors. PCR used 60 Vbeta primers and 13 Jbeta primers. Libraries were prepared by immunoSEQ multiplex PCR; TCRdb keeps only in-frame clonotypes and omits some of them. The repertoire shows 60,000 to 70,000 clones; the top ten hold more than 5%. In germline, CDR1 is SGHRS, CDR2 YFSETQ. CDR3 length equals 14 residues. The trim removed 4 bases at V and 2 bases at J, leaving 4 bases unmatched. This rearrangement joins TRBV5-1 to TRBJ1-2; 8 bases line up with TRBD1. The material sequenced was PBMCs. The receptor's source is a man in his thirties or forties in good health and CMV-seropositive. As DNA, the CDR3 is TGCGCCAGCAGCGGGACAGGTCTGAACTATGGCTACACCTTC. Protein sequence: CASSGTGLNYGYTF.